This is a list of T cell receptor beta chains from one sample in a study of cytomegalovirus exposure and HLA in healthy donors. The protocol was immunoSEQ multiplex PCR, while the TCRdb copy is restricted to in-frame clones and leaves out a portion. The data show a few hundred thousand clones, with around 77% seen just once and less than 3.5% held by the top ten. The sample was PBMCs. Source of these receptors: a woman aged 30 to 39 in good health and CMV-seronegative. CDR3s include the opening cysteine and the closing phenylalanine or tryptophan. A D gene is named only where the DNA matches it firmly. The size entry is marked missing in some rows and otherwise reads once, few, many or a size class.

v_gene,d_gene,j_gene,abundance,CDR3nt,CDR3aa
TRBV5-1,TRBD1,TRBJ2-7,.,TGCGCCAGCAGCCCGGACAGGGGCCCCAACGAGCAGTACTTC,CASSPDRGPNEQYF
TRBV13,.,TRBJ2-2,.,TGTGCCAGCAGCCCGACCAGGGTATCGAACACCGGGGAGCTGTTTTTT,CASSPTRVSNTGELFF
TRBV27,.,TRBJ1-1,few,TGTGCCAGCAGTTCCGCCAGAGGGAGGAACACTGAAGCTTTCTTT,CASSSARGRNTEAFF
TRBV5-5,.,TRBJ1-2,.,TGTGCCAGCAGCTTGGGTCCTACCTATGGCTACACCTTC,CASSLGPTYGYTF
TRBV7-9,.,TRBJ1-1,.,TGTGCCAGCAGCTTAGGAGGAGACACTGAAGCTTTCTTT,CASSLGGDTEAFF
TRBV13,TRBD1,TRBJ1-3,few,TGTGCCAGCAGCCGGGACAGGGGTTTTGGAAACACCATATATTTT,CASSRDRGFGNTIYF
TRBV5-1,TRBD2,TRBJ2-3,.,TGCGCCAGCAGCTTACGACTAGCGTTCCGAACAGATACGCAGTATTTT,CASSLRLAFRTDTQYF
TRBV6-1,.,TRBJ2-7,.,TGTGCCAGCAGTGGAACAGGACCAGCGCTTTCCTACGAGCAGTACTTC,CASSGTGPALSYEQYF
TRBV4-2,TRBD2,TRBJ2-2,.,TGTGCCAGCAGCCAGGGTGCCTGGCGGGAGGGCTCGAACACCGGGGAGCTGTTTTTT,CASSQGAWREGSNTGELFF
TRBV2,.,TRBJ2-1,.,TGTGCCAGCAGTGTAATAGATGAGCAGTTCTTC,CASSVIDEQFF
TRBV11-2,.,TRBJ1-2,.,TGTGCCAGCAGCTTTACAGGAGACTATGGCTACACCTTC,CASSFTGDYGYTF
TRBV28,TRBD1,TRBJ2-7,once,TGTGCCAGCAGTCCTAGGTACCGGGACAGCCCATACGAGCAGTACTTC,CASSPRYRDSPYEQYF
TRBV27,TRBD1,TRBJ2-2,few,TGTGCCAGCGGCGACAGGGGGCGGAACACCGGGGAGCTGTTTTTT,CASGDRGRNTGELFF
TRBV7-9,.,TRBJ1-2,few,TGTGCCAGCAGCCCGGACAGCGCTAACTATGGCTACCCCTTC,CASSPDSANYGYPF
TRBV7-9,.,TRBJ2-4,few,TGTGCCAGCAGGCAAGTGGAGACCAGCTTAGCCAAAAACATTCAGTACTTC,CASRQVETSLAKNIQYF
TRBV6-5,.,TRBJ2-7,.,TGTGCCAGCAGTTATCAGGGGAGCGGGATCTACGAGCAGTACTTC,CASSYQGSGIYEQYF
TRBV6-5,.,TRBJ2-7,.,TGTGCCAGCAGTTACCGGACGGGGATCTACGAGCAGTACTTC,CASSYRTGIYEQYF
TRBV6-5,.,TRBJ1-5,.,TGTGCCAGCAGTGCTACAGGGATGAATCAGCCCCAGCATTTT,CASSATGMNQPQHF
TRBV5-1,.,TRBJ1-1,.,TGCGCCAGCAGCCGGACAGTGAACACTGAAGCTTTCTTT,CASSRTVNTEAFF
TRBV25-1,TRBD1,TRBJ1-6,once,TGTGCCAGCAGTGAACTGGGGACAGGGGAGTCACCCCTCCACTTT,CASSELGTGESPLHF
TRBV5-4,TRBD2,TRBJ2-7,.,TGTGCCAGCAGCTTGGAGGCGGGAGAAGGATGCGAGCAGTACTTC,CASSLEAGEGCEQYF
TRBV5-6,.,TRBJ1-4,.,TGTGCCAGCAGGGTAGGAGCTAATGAAAAACTGTTTTTT,CASRVGANEKLFF
TRBV5-8,TRBD2,TRBJ2-3,once,TGTGCCAGCAGCTGGGGACTAGCGGACACAGATACGCAGTATTTT,CASSWGLADTDTQYF
TRBV6-1,TRBD1,TRBJ1-5,.,TGTGCCAGCAGAGCCGGGACAGGGTTCCAGCCCCAGCATTTT,CASRAGTGFQPQHF
TRBV4-1,.,TRBJ1-2,.,TGCGCCAGCAGCCAAGAACGGTATGGCTACACCTTC,CASSQERYGYTF
TRBV28,TRBD1,TRBJ2-5,.,TGTGCCAGCAGTCAGACAGGGGTCCAAGAGACCCAGTACTTC,CASSQTGVQETQYF
TRBV2,.,TRBJ2-2,.,TGTGCCTGGGCCCGCGGGGGCAGCGGGGAGCTGTTTTTT,CAWARGGSGELFF
TRBV6-5,.,TRBJ2-7,.,TGTGCCAGCAGTTACTCGTCTCCTCTCTCCTACGAGCAGTACTTC,CASSYSSPLSYEQYF
TRBV6-1,TRBD1,TRBJ1-4,.,TGTGCCAGCAGTGGGGGACAGGGGGTGGAAAAACTGTTTTTT,CASSGGQGVEKLFF
TRBV5-6,.,TRBJ2-7,.,TGTGCCAGCAGCTCAGGCCCACAGAGTGCCTACGAGCAGTACTTC,CASSSGPQSAYEQYF
TRBV9,TRBD2,TRBJ2-1,.,TGTGCCAGCAGCGTAGGCGGGGGTTCCCCGGAGCAGTTCTTC,CASSVGGGSPEQFF
TRBV5-6,TRBD1,TRBJ1-4,.,TGTGCCAGCAGCTTGCAGGGGGCTGGAGAAAAACTGTTTTTT,CASSLQGAGEKLFF
TRBV6-4,TRBD1,TRBJ1-2,few,TGTGCCAGCAGTGGCCAGGGGACAGGATATGGCTACACCTTC,CASSGQGTGYGYTF
TRBV27,TRBD1,TRBJ1-5,.,TGTGCCAGCAGTCCGACAGGGTTTGGCCAGCCCCAGCATTTT,CASSPTGFGQPQHF
TRBV18,.,TRBJ1-3,.,TGTGCCAGCTACAGCTACTACACCATATATTTT,CASYSYYTIYF
TRBV5-8,.,TRBJ2-1,.,TGTGCCAGCAGCCCAACGGGGGACTGGGCCTTCTTGCGAGGGCAGTTCTTC,CASSPTGDWAFLRGQFF
TRBV11-2,TRBD1,TRBJ1-6,.,TGTGCCAGCAGCATCGGGACAGGGGGCTACTCACCCCTCCACTTT,CASSIGTGGYSPLHF
TRBV25-1,TRBD1,TRBJ2-7,.,TGTGCCAGCAGTCCGCCCCTGACAGGGTGCGAGCAGTACTTC,CASSPPLTGCEQYF
TRBV6-4,TRBD2,TRBJ2-1,.,TGTGCCAGCAGTGACCCCCTTTTGGCGGGAGGAATCCACAATGAGCAGTTCTTC,CASSDPLLAGGIHNEQFF
TRBV27,.,TRBJ2-3,.,TGTGCCAGCAGTTCGTACGGGGTGGTATTGAGCGAAGACACAGATACGCAGTATTTT,CASSSYGVVLSEDTDTQYF
TRBV18,TRBD2,TRBJ2-1,.,TGTGCCAGCTCACCAGGACTAGCGAGGGGGAATGAGCAGTTCTTC,CASSPGLARGNEQFF
TRBV11-2,.,TRBJ2-3,.,TGTGCCAGCAGCCCCCCCACGAGGGGACTCCCCACAGATACGCAGTATTTT,CASSPPTRGLPTDTQYF
TRBV10-1,TRBD1,TRBJ2-7,.,TGCGCCAGCAGTGACGGGACAGGGGGAGGCGAGCAGTACTTC,CASSDGTGGGEQYF
TRBV4-2,TRBD2,TRBJ2-1,.,TGTGCCAGCAGCCACCCCACTAGCGGGGACGACAATGAGCAGTTCTTC,CASSHPTSGDDNEQFF
TRBV7-9,TRBD1,TRBJ1-1,.,TGTGCCAGCAGCCGGACAGGTTCTTTTACTGAAGCTTTCTTT,CASSRTGSFTEAFF
TRBV6-5,TRBD1,TRBJ1-5,.,TGTGCCAGCAGGTCGGACAGGACTAGCAATCAGCCCCAGCATTTT,CASRSDRTSNQPQHF
TRBV21-1,.,TRBJ1-1,.,TGTGCCAGCAGCCTCAGGGATCTGGACACTGAAGCTTTCTTT,CASSLRDLDTEAFF
TRBV7-7,TRBD1,TRBJ2-5,.,TGTGCCAGCAGCTGGGACAGGGGGGAGACCCAGTACTTC,CASSWDRGETQYF
TRBV7-9,.,TRBJ2-7,.,TGTGCCAGCAGCTCGGACGGACACTACGAGCAGTACTTC,CASSSDGHYEQYF
TRBV2,TRBD1,TRBJ1-3,.,TGTGCCAGCAGTACGACAGGGCGAAGTGGAAACACCATATATTTT,CASSTTGRSGNTIYF
TRBV11-2,.,TRBJ1-4,.,TGTGCCAGCAGGCCCAGGGGATCTGGCGGTGAAAAACTGTTTTTT,CASRPRGSGGEKLFF
TRBV5-1,.,TRBJ1-2,.,TGCGCCAGCAGCTTCTCAAGGGAGAACTATGGCTACACCTTC,CASSFSRENYGYTF
TRBV12-5,.,TRBJ1-3,.,TGTGCTAGTGGCGCCGGACACGTCCTCTCTGGAAACACCATATATTTT,CASGAGHVLSGNTIYF
TRBV30,TRBD1,TRBJ1-5,.,TGTGCCTGGAGTGTACAGGGGTCCCCTGCACATCAGCCCCAGCATTTT,CAWSVQGSPAHQPQHF
TRBV21-1,.,TRBJ1-1,.,TGTGCCAGCACAAAACCCGGGACAGGGCTTATGAACACTGAAGCTTTCTTT,CASTKPGTGLMNTEAFF
TRBV15,TRBD2,TRBJ2-1,.,TGTGCCACCAGCCTAGCGGGGGGGCATAGTAATGAGCAGTTCTTC,CATSLAGGHSNEQFF
TRBV12-5,.,TRBJ2-3,.,TGTGCTAGTGGTTTGGGGTCAGGCTCAGATACGCAGTATTTT,CASGLGSGSDTQYF
TRBV7-2,.,TRBJ2-7,.,TGTGCCAGCAGCTTAGCGGGAGTAAGCTACGAGCAGTACTTC,CASSLAGVSYEQYF
TRBV7-9,.,TRBJ2-2,.,TGTGCCAGCAGCTTAGTACTTGCGCGAGACACCGGGGAGCTGTTTTTT,CASSLVLARDTGELFF